Presented here are 31 T cell receptor beta chains from one specimen sequenced in a study of OX40 agonist ivuxolimab in advanced cancers. TCRdb's table, derived via immunoSEQ multiplex PCR, lists solely in-frame clones and lacks some. The table has about 77,000 clones, roughly 90% seen once. The sequencing here drew on CD4+ or CD8+ T cells sorted from blood, taken in a trial of the OX40 agonist ivuxolimab. Receptors originate from an adult with an advanced solid tumor such as melanoma, head and neck, liver or kidney cancer.

The chain has TRBV7-8 and TRBJ2-3; D could derive from TRBD1 or TRBD2 (5 bases each). This CDR3 comprises 14 residues. Germline-derived CDR1 and CDR2 are SGHVS and FQNEAQ. V lost 4 bases, J lost 6 bases, and 14 bases lay in between. CDR3 sequence (DNA): TGTGCCAGCAGCTATCTGGGGGTTGGGGATACGCAGTATTTT. Residues: CASSYLGVGDTQYF.

The chain links TRBV28 to TRBJ1-1, with 7 positions matching TRBD1. CDR1 MDHEN and CDR2 SYDVKM come from the germline V gene. The length of the CDR3 is 14 residues. V lost 6 bases to trimming and J lost 3 bases; unmatched junction nucleotides: 7. Here the CDR3 DNA reads TGTGCCAGCAGGTTTACGACAGGGTACACTGAAGCTTTCTTT. This encodes CASRFTTGYTEAFF.

This sequence joins TRBV18 and TRBJ2-2; D remains ambiguous. CDR1 and CDR2 from the germline V gene are KGHSH and LQKENI. V lost 3 bases and J lost 8, with 7 bases in between. CDR3 length: 12 residues. In DNA, the CDR3 is TGTGCCAGCTCACCCGGACCGGGGGAGCTGTTTTTT. Protein: CASSPGPGELFF.

The chain employs TRBV7-9 and TRBJ1-2; D gene uncertain. V lost 5 bases and J 2 bases, leaving 12 bases between the germline ends. Germline V gene sequence: CDR1 SEHNR, CDR2 FQNEAQ (reference sequence). The CDR3 is 14 residues long. DNA for the CDR3: TGTGCCAGCAGCCCGACGGGCCTAAACTATGGCTACACCTTC. The encoded protein is CASSPTGLNYGYTF.

V and J are TRBV6-5 and TRBJ1-2, with 9 bases matching TRBD1. V lost 2 bases and J lost 0; bases outside the gene matches: 4. The CDR3 loop spans 16 amino acids. CDR1 and CDR2 from the germline V gene are MNHEY and SVGAGI. This CDR3 reads CASSYGRQGANYGYTF. CDR3 DNA: TGTGCCAGCAGTTACGGCAGACAGGGGGCTAACTATGGCTACACCTTC.

The chain joins TRBV11-2 to TRBJ1-6; D unclear. The CDR3 runs to 12 residues. Trimming removed 4 bases from V and 2 bases from J, with 0 bases in between. Germline CDR1 SGHAT, CDR2 FQNNGV. The CDR3 nucleotides read TGTGCCAGCAGCTCCTATAATTCACCCCTCCACTTT. Encoded protein: CASSSYNSPLHF.

The chain has TRBV10-2 and TRBJ1-1; D may be TRBD1 (6 bases). The germline V and J ends were trimmed by 10 bases and 6 bases, with 18 bases remaining between them. This CDR3 has 13 amino acids. The germline CDR1 and CDR2 sequences are WSHSY and SAAADI. CDR3 DNA: TGCGCCACCCTCCGGGGGGCGCCCCCTGAAGCTTTCTTT. Its protein product is CATLRGAPPEAFF.

This chain joins TRBV30 and TRBJ1-2, with TRBD1 as a possible D gene (5 bases). Per the germline V gene, CDR1 is GTSNPN and CDR2 is SVGIG (reference sequence). The CDR3 contains 12 residues. V lost 2 bases to trimming and J lost 8 bases, with 12 bases between them. CDR3 residues: CAWSPIGGGYTF. In nucleotides, the CDR3 is TGTGCCTGGAGTCCCATTGGGGGGGGCTACACCTTC.

J is TRBJ1-2 and V is TRBV5-1; no firm D call. Trimming took off 4 bases at V and 6 bases at J, with 25 bases between the two ends. CDR3 length: 17 residues. From germline, CDR1 is SGHRS and CDR2 YFSETQ. CDR3 sequence reads: CASSLQAGFQVGDGYTF. Here the CDR3 DNA reads TGCGCCAGCAGCCTGCAAGCGGGGTTTCAAGTCGGCGATGGCTACACCTTC.

The rearrangement links TRBV19 to TRBJ2-3; TRBD1 is a possible D gene (6 bases). Germline V gene sequence: CDR1 LNHDA, CDR2 SQIVND (reference sequence). The CDR3 is made up of 15 amino acids. V was clipped by 3 bases and J by 6 bases, with 16 bases between them. The CDR3 nucleotides are TGTGCCAGTAGTATGAGGGGACACGGGACGGATACGCAGTATTTT. Its protein product is CASSMRGHGTDTQYF.

The J gene is TRBJ2-7, the V gene TRBV11-1; D is unclear. The CDR3 contains 12 residues. Germline V gene sequence: CDR1 SGHAT, CDR2 FQDESV (reference sequence). The germline V and J ends were trimmed by 4 bases and 2 bases, with 6 bases remaining between them. CDR3 bases: TGTGCCAGCAGCTCCGGGCCCTACGAGCAGTACTTC. Its protein is CASSSGPYEQYF.

The chain has TRBV29-1 and TRBJ2-5; D is undetermined. The CDR3 covers 13 residues. V lost 0 bases and J 4 bases, leaving 9 bases between the germline ends. The germline gives CDR1 SQVTM, CDR2 ANQGSEA. CDR3 region: CSVEDRRGETQYF. The CDR3 DNA follows: TGCAGCGTTGAAGATCGAAGAGGAGAGACCCAGTACTTC.

DNA of the CDR3: TGTGCCACCAGCAGAGATCGGTCGCCGGGGGTCCACGAGCAGTACTTC. This codes for CATSRDRSPGVHEQYF. The V call is TRBV15, the J call TRBJ2-7; D might be TRBD2 (6 bases). This CDR3 comprises 16 residues. The V end was cut by 0 bases, the J end by 5 bases, with 17 bases between. CDR1 and CDR2 from the germline V gene are LNHNV and YYDKDF (reference sequence).

CDR3 region: CASSFTLQGLYEQYF. The CDR3 bases are TGTGCCAGCAGCTTCACCCTACAGGGGCTCTACGAGCAGTACTTC. The rearrangement joins TRBV5-4 to TRBJ2-7; TRBD1 matches 7 bases. Trimming removed 2 bases from V and 3 bases from J; junction bases left unmatched: 8. Germline CDR1 is SGHNT and CDR2 is YYREEE (reference sequence). The CDR3 has 15 residues. The whole variable domain, filled in from reference TRBV5-4 and TRBJ2-7, reads ETGVTQSPTHLIKTRGQQVTLRCSSQSGHNTVSWYQQALGQGPQFIFQYYREEENGRGNFPPRFSGLQFPNYSSELNVNALELDDSALYLCASSFTLQGLYEQYFGPGTRLTVT.

The rearrangement links TRBV5-1 to TRBJ1-4; 7 positions agree with TRBD1. Germline V gives CDR1 SGHRS, CDR2 YFSETQ. J was trimmed by 2 bases and V by 3 bases; bases with no gene match: 7. The CDR3 sequence is 16 residues long. CDR3 loop: CASSSVDRDTNEKLFF. CDR3 DNA sequence: TGCGCCAGCAGCTCCGTCGACAGGGATACTAATGAAAAACTGTTTTTT.

The V and J genes are TRBV6-5 and TRBJ1-1; D gene uncertain. Trimming removed 5 bases at V and 7 bases at J, with 17 bases between. This CDR3 is 14 amino acids long. Per germline, CDR1 MNHEY and CDR2 SVGAGI. CDR3 sequence reads: CASSTRGGLFEAFF. DNA for the CDR3: TGTGCCAGCAGTACCCGGGGAGGCTTATTTGAAGCTTTCTTT.

CDR3 amino acids: CASSYRGAGDTQYF. As DNA, the CDR3 is TGTGCCAGCAGCTACCGAGGAGCGGGAGATACGCAGTATTTT. The rearrangement joins TRBV11-3 to TRBJ2-3; maybe TRBD2 (6 bases). Germline CDR1 reads SGHNT; CDR2 reads YENEEA. This CDR3 contains 14 residues. V lost 4 bases and J lost 5, with 13 bases in between.

Here the CDR3 reads CASSVSGPLGDTQYF. In nucleotides, the CDR3 is TGTGCCAGCAGTGTCAGTGGACCACTGGGGGATACGCAGTATTTT. The rearrangement joins TRBV28 to TRBJ2-3, with D unclear. The length of the CDR3 is 15 residues. The ends were cut back, 5 bases at V and 6 bases at J, with 18 bases in the middle. Germline CDR1 is MDHEN and CDR2 is SYDVKM.

This chain joins TRBV28 and TRBJ2-1; D may match TRBD1 or TRBD2 (5 bases each). CDR1 is MDHEN, CDR2 SYDVKM, per germline. CDR3 size: 12 residues. The CDR3 protein is CATGTGNNEQFF. The CDR3 DNA reads as TGTGCGACCGGGACGGGGAACAATGAGCAGTTCTTC.

The chain employs TRBV6-5 and TRBJ2-2; weak D call: TRBD2 (5 bases). Germline CDR1 is MNHEY and CDR2 is SVGAGI. Trimming took off 10 bases at V and 5 bases at J, with 20 bases between the two ends. The CDR3 contains 15 residues. In DNA, the CDR3 is TGTGCCACCCTTAGCCCCCTAGCAGCTACCGGGGAGCTGTTTTTT. This sequence encodes CATLSPLAATGELFF.

In its sample, this clone was seen once. The J gene is TRBJ2-7, the V gene TRBV7-9; 9 bases fit TRBD1. Germline CDR1 reads SEHNR; CDR2 reads FQNEAQ (reference sequence). CDR3 length: 14 amino acids. V dropped 5 bases and J dropped 5; count of bases not matched to a gene: 7. Here the CDR3 reads CASSLTGGNDEQYF. CDR3 in DNA: TGTGCCAGCAGCCTGACAGGGGGAAATGACGAGCAGTACTTC. The complete variable domain, with remaining parts taken from reference TRBV7-9 and TRBJ2-7, reads DTGVSQNPRHKITKRGQNVTFRCDPISEHNRLYWYRQTLGQGPEFLTYFQNEAQLEKSRLLSDRFSAERPKGSFSTLEIQRTEQGDSAMYLCASSLTGGNDEQYFGPGTRLTVT.

The chain combines TRBV18 with TRBJ1-2, with a possible D match to TRBD1 (5 bases). The CDR3 length is 14 residues. Germline lookup yields CDR1 KGHSH and CDR2 LQKENI. V was cut by 4 bases and J by 4 bases, with 13 bases left in between. CDR3 residues: CASSRDPEGYGYTF. The CDR3 DNA is TGTGCCAGCTCACGGGACCCCGAGGGCTATGGCTACACCTTC.

CDR3 sequence: CASSSRGLTYNEQFF. In DNA form, the CDR3 reads TGTGCCAGCAGCTCCAGGGGGCTTACCTACAATGAGCAGTTCTTC. J is TRBJ2-1 and V is TRBV5-6; 8 positions agree with TRBD1. Looked up from germline, CDR1 is SGHDT and CDR2 is YYEEEE. Trimming cost V 3 bases and J 2 bases; bases outside gene matches: 4. The CDR3 is 15 residues long.

V and J are TRBV5-5 and TRBJ1-5; a possible D gene is TRBD1 (5 bases). CDR3 length equals 14 residues. The germline CDR1 and CDR2 sequences are SGHKS and YYEKEE (reference sequence). Trimming shortened V by 0 bases and J by 5 bases, and 9 bases separated the two germline ends. CDR3 loop: CASSLVGGDQPQHF. CDR3 sequence (DNA): TGTGCCAGCAGCTTGGTTGGGGGGGATCAGCCCCAGCATTTT.

The chain links TRBV18 to TRBJ2-1, with 7 positions matching TRBD1. There are 15 residues in the CDR3. Germline assignment: CDR1 KGHSH and CDR2 LQKENI. The trim removed 3 bases at V and 4 bases at J, leaving 6 bases unmatched. This chain's CDR3 is CASSPRGPLYNEQFF. The CDR3 DNA follows: TGTGCCAGCTCACCGAGGGGGCCCCTTTACAATGAGCAGTTCTTC.

This clone occurred once. The gene calls are TRBV9 and TRBJ2-1; 11 bases map to TRBD2. The CDR3 has 17 residues. CDR1 and CDR2 (germline): SGDLS, YYNGEE. Trimming cost V 2 bases and J 2 bases; bases outside gene matches: 6. The CDR3 loop is CASSVTPSGRTYNEQFF. The DNA for the CDR3 is TGTGCCAGCAGCGTGACCCCTAGCGGGAGGACCTACAATGAGCAGTTCTTC.

This chain links TRBV27 with TRBJ1-2, with 8 bases identical to TRBD1. The length of the CDR3 is 15 residues. The germline gives CDR1 MNHEY, CDR2 SMNVEV (reference sequence). Trimming cost V 3 bases and J 7 bases; bases outside gene matches: 10. CDR3 sequence reads: CASSLIAGGGLGYTF. The CDR3 DNA follows: TGTGCCAGCAGTTTGATTGCAGGGGGCGGCCTTGGCTACACCTTC.

The V gene is TRBV21-1, the J gene TRBJ1-5. TRBV21-1 is flagged as a pseudogene. This CDR3 comprises 10 residues. Here the CDR3 reads CASVVGPQHF. The CDR3 DNA reads TGTGCCAGCGTCGTTGGGCCCCAGCATTTT.

The V gene is TRBV5-1, the J gene TRBJ1-1; D unclear. This CDR3 has 16 amino acids. Germline CDR1 is SGHRS and CDR2 is YFSETQ. V lost 4 bases to trimming and J lost 0 bases, with 16 bases between them. The CDR3 loop reads CASSLPGGPMNTEAFF. In DNA, the CDR3 is TGCGCCAGCAGCCTCCCCGGAGGGCCGATGAACACTGAAGCTTTCTTT.

The chain uses TRBV5-1 and TRBJ2-2; TRBD2 might be the D (5 bases). CDR3 size: 14 residues. CDR1 and CDR2 (germline): SGHRS, YFSETQ. With 4 bases removed from V and 5 bases from J, the gap between germline ends came to 12 bases. This CDR3 is CASSPISGTGELFF. CDR3 coding DNA: TGCGCCAGCAGCCCTATATCGGGGACCGGGGAGCTGTTTTTT.

This sequence joins TRBV25-1 and TRBJ2-1; 9 bases match TRBD1. The CDR3 has 12 residues. The germline V gene has CDR1 MGHDK and CDR2 SYGVNS. The V gene end was trimmed by 6 bases and the J gene end by 15 bases; junction bases not matched to a gene: 9. CDR3 in amino acids: CASRSTGGGLFF. CDR3 nucleotides: TGTGCCAGCAGATCCACAGGGGGCGGACTGTTCTTC.